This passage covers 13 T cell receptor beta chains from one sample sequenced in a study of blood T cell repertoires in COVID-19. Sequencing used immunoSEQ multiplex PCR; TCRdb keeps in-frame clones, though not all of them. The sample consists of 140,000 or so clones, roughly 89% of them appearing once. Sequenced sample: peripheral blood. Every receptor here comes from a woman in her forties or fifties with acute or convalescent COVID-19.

In DNA form, the CDR3 reads TGTGCCAGCAGCTTAGTTGCGGATTCGGACACTGAAGCTTTCTTT. Translated, it gives CASSLVADSDTEAFF. This sequence joins TRBV7-2 and TRBJ1-1; the D is unclear. Trimming took 1 base from V and 3 from J, leaving 12 bases between them. Germline V gives CDR1 SGHTA, CDR2 FQGNSA. The CDR3 runs to 15 residues.

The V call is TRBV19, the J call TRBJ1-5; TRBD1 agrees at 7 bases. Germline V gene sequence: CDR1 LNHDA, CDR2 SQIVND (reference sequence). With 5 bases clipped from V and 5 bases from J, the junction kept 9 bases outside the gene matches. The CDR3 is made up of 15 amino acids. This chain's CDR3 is CASSRQVRGDQPQHF. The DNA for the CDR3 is TGTGCCAGTAGTCGACAGGTCAGGGGGGATCAGCCCCAGCATTTT.

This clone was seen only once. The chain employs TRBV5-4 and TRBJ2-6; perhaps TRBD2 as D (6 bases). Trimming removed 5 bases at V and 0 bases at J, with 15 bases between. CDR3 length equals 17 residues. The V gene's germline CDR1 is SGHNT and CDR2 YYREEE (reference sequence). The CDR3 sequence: CASSSGGFLSGANVLTF. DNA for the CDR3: TGTGCCAGCAGTAGCGGCGGATTCCTCTCTGGGGCCAACGTCCTGACTTTC.

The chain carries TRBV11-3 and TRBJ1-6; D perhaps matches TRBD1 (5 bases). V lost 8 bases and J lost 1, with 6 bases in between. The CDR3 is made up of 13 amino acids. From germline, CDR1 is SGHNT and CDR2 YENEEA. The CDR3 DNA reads TGTGCCAGCCAGGGTTCCTATAATTCACCCCTCCACTTT. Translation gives CASQGSYNSPLHF.

This CDR3 reads CASSPTYEKLFF. As DNA, the CDR3 is TGTGCCAGCAGCCCGACATATGAAAAACTGTTTTTT. The chain joins TRBV4-2 to TRBJ1-4, with D unclear. The CDR3 length is 12 residues. Germline CDR1 LGHNA, CDR2 YNFKEQ. Between the trimmed V and J ends, which lost 4 bases and 6 bases, there was a span of 6 bases.

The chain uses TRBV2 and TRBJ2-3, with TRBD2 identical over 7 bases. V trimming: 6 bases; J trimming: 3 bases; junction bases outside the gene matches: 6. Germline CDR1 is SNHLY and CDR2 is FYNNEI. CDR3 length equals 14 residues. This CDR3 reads CASSQDGGTDTQYF. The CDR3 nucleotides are TGTGCCAGCAGCCAAGACGGGGGGACAGATACGCAGTATTTT.

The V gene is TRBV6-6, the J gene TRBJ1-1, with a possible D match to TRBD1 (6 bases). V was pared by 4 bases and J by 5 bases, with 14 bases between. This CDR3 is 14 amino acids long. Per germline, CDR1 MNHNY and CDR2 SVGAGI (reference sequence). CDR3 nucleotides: TGTGCCAGCAGTTTAGCCTCAGGGGAAACTGAAGCTTTCTTT. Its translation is CASSLASGETEAFF.

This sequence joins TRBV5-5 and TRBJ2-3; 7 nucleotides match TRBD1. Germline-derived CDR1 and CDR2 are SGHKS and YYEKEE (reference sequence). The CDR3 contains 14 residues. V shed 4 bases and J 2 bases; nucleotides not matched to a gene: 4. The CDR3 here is CASSTGAITDTQYF. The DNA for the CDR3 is TGTGCCAGCAGCACAGGGGCTATCACAGATACGCAGTATTTT.

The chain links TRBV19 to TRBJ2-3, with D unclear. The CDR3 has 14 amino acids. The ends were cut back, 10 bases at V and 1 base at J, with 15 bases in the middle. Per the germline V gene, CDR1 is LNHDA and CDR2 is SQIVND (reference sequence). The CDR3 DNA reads TGTGCCACTACCCAAACGGTGGGCACAGATACGCAGTATTTT. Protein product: CATTQTVGTDTQYF.

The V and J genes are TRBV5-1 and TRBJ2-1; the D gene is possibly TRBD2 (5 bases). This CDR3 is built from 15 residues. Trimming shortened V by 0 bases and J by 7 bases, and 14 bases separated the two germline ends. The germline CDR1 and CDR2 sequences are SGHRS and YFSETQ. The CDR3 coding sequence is TGCGCCAGCAGCTTGGTTCTTCCCGAGGGTAATGAGCAGTTCTTC. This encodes CASSLVLPEGNEQFF. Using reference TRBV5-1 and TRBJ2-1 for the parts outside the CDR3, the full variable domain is KAGVTQTPRYLIKTRGQQVTLSCSPISGHRSVSWYQQTPGQGLQFLFEYFSETQRNKGNFPGRFSGRQFSNSRSEMNVSTLELGDSALYLCASSLVLPEGNEQFFGPGTRLTVL.

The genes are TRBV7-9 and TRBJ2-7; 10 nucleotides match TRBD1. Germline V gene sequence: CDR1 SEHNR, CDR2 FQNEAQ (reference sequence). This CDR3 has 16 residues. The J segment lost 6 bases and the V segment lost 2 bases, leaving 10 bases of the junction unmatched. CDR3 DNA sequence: TGTGCCAGCAGCTTACCCATGGGACAGGGGAAGATCGAGCAGTACTTC. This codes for CASSLPMGQGKIEQYF.

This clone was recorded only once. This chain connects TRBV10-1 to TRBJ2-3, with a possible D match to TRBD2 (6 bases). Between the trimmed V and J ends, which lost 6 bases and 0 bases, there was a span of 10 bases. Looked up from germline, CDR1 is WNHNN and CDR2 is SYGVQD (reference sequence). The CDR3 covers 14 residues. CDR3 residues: CASRRDWSTDTQYF. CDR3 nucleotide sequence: TGCGCCAGCAGGCGGGACTGGAGCACAGATACGCAGTATTTT.

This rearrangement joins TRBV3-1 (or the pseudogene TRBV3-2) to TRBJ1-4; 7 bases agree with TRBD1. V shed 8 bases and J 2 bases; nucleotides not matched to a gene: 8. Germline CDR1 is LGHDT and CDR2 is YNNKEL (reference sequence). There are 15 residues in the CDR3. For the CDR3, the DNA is TGTGCCAGCGGGATTACAGGGGCTACTAATGAAAAACTGTTTTTT. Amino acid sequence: CASGITGATNEKLFF.